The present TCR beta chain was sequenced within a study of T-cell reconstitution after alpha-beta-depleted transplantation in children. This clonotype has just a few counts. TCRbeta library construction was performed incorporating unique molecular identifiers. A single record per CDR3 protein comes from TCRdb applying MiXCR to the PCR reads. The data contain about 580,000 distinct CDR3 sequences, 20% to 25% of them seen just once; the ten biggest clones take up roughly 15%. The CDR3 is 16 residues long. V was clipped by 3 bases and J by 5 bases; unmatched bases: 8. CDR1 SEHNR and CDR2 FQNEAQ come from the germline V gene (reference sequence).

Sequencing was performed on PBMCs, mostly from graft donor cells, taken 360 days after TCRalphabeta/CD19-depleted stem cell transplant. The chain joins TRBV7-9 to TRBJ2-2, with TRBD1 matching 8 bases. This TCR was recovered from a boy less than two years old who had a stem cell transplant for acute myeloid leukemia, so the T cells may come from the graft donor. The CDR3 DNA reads TGTGCCAGCAGCTTTCCCCGGACAGGGTCTACCGGGGAGCTGTTTTTT. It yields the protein CASSFPRTGSTGELFF.